This T cell receptor (beta chain) was identified during a study of radiotherapy plus CTLA-4 blockade in lung cancer. Overall study findings and caveats: In blood, after radiotherapy plus ipilimumab, tumor-derived TCR clones expanded.

Profiled with immunoSEQ multiplex PCR; TCRdb holds only in-frame clones, not every one. Among roughly 98,000 clones listed, approximately 82% were seen once. Per the germline V gene, CDR1 is SGHVS and CDR2 is FNYEAQ. The V and J ends lost 7 bases and 3 bases, in that order; junction bases with no gene match: 13. This CDR3 comprises 16 residues. Notes on this clone: The target antigen is unknown.

The chain recombines TRBV7-6 with TRBJ1-1; 8 bases line up with TRBD1. Sequenced here: peripheral blood, sampled from a patient treated with radiotherapy plus ipilimumab. The receptor's source is a human donor with non-small cell lung cancer that progressed on radiotherapy plus ipilimumab. CDR3 DNA sequence: TGTGCCAGCACCCGAACCCAGGGGGCGTCATACACTGAAGCTTTCTTT. Amino acids: CASTRTQGASYTEAFF. Full variable domain (missing parts from reference TRBV7-6 and TRBJ1-1): GAGVSQSPRYKVTKRGQDVALRCDPISGHVSLYWYRQALGQGPEFLTYFNYEAQQDKSGLPNDRFSAERPEGSISTLTIQRTEQRDSAMYRCASTRTQGASYTEAFFGQGTRLTVV.